Below, one T cell receptor (beta chain) is given with its context. The CDR3 consists of 15 residues. Trimming cost V 0 bases and J 4 bases, with 10 bases left between them. Germline V gene data show CDR1 as MNHEY and CDR2 as SVGAGI. This table comes from immunoSEQ multiplex PCR, and its TCRdb copy is limited to in-frame clones, with some not included. The sample holds about 110,000 clones, 70% to 90% seen once. The data derive from a study of cytomegalovirus exposure and HLA in healthy donors. The receptor was derived from a woman younger than 35 in good health and CMV-seronegative. The sequenced sample consisted of PBMCs. The rearrangement links TRBV6-5 to TRBJ1-3, with TRBD1 as a possible D gene (6 bases). Written as DNA, the CDR3 is TGTGCCAGCAGTTACTCGGACAGTCCCGGAAACACCATATATTTT. Translating gives CASSYSDSPGNTIYF.